These 17 T cell receptor beta chains came from one sample sequenced in a study of identical twins. MiXCR, applied by TCRdb to the 5' RACE reads, yields one record per CDR3 protein. The profile shows 520,000 or so distinct CDR3 sequences, roughly a fifth of them singletons. The same data also went into a second study, on T cells expressing NK-cell markers.

Sequenced input: CD4+ T cells sorted from blood. All receptors come from a woman in her late teens or twenties in good health.

The sample holds a few counts of this clonotype. The chain couples TRBV20-1 to TRBJ1-1, with a tentative D call TRBD1 (6 bases). This CDR3 region has 15 residues. In germline, CDR1 is DFQATT, CDR2 SNEGSKA (reference sequence). The V gene lost 1 base and the J gene lost 5 bases, with 17 bases spanning the gap. The CDR3 region has the DNA TGCAGTGCTAGAGGACCAGGGGTAGTTGGTACTGAAGCTTTCTTT. The encoded protein is CSARGPGVVGTEAFF.

The chain uses TRBV5-1 and TRBJ2-7; possible D gene TRBD2, 6 bases. The CDR3 sequence is 16 residues long. Per germline, CDR1 SGHRS and CDR2 YFSETQ. V lost 0 bases to trimming and J lost 2 bases, with 15 bases between them. The DNA of the CDR3 is TGCGCCAGCAGCTTGGGGAGGGGCAGAGAAACCTACGAGCAGTACTTC. It yields the protein CASSLGRGRETYEQYF.

This chain joins TRBV10-2 and TRBJ2-1; D uncertain. The V end was cut by 3 bases, the J end by 8 bases, with 11 bases between. This CDR3 has 13 amino acids. Germline CDR1 reads WSHSY; CDR2 reads SAAADI. The CDR3 DNA is TGCGCCAGCAGTGATGGCCGATGGGATGAGCAGTTCTTC. Its protein product is CASSDGRWDEQFF.

The chain couples TRBV6-2 or TRBV6-3 to TRBJ2-2; 8 positions agree with TRBD2. CDR3 length equals 16 residues. V lost 6 bases to trimming and J lost 5 bases; unmatched junction nucleotides: 11. Per the germline V gene, CDR1 is MNHEY and CDR2 is SVGEGT. CDR3 amino acids: CASRSVLAAGTGELFF. The CDR3 nucleotides are TGTGCCAGCAGATCGGTACTAGCGGCGGGGACCGGGGAGCTGTTTTTT.

V usage is TRBV29-1 and J usage is TRBJ2-7; no clear D. Germline loops: CDR1 SQVTM, CDR2 ANQGSEA. The CDR3 length is 13 residues. Deletions cut 0 bases from V and 5 bases from J, with 11 bases between. The CDR3 sequence is CSVEDLPGDEQYF. The CDR3 coding sequence is TGCAGCGTTGAAGATCTACCTGGGGACGAGCAGTACTTC.

This clonotype was observed a handful of times. The chain is built from TRBV10-3 and TRBJ2-3; no clear D. This CDR3 spans 15 amino acids. Trimming cost V 10 bases and J 1 base, with 18 bases left between them. The V gene's germline CDR1 is ENHRY and CDR2 SYGVKD. CDR3 sequence (DNA): TGTGCCACCTCTCGCGACGCTTCTCGCACAGATACGCAGTATTTT. Protein sequence: CATSRDASRTDTQYF.

A few counts support this clonotype. The gene calls are TRBV27 and TRBJ2-1; D ambiguous. This CDR3 contains 16 residues. Germline V CDR1 and CDR2: MNHEY, SMNVEV (reference sequence). Trimming removed 4 bases from V and 4 bases from J, with 17 bases in between. CDR3 amino acids: CASSSYDLGRYNEQFF. The CDR3 DNA sequence: TGTGCCAGCAGTTCCTACGATTTAGGCCGTTACAATGAGCAGTTCTTC.

There are a few counts of this clonotype. An end of the junction does not agree with germline; a read error may underlie this. The chain is built from TRBV14 and TRBJ2-1, with no clear D. CDR1 is SGHDN and CDR2 is FVKESK in the germline V gene. CDR3 length: 14 residues. The CDR3 sequence is CASSQDPPTLLRIF. The CDR3 nucleotides read TGTGCCAGCAGCCAAGATCCCCCGACTTTGCTTAGGATCTTC.

The chain uses TRBV5-6 and TRBJ2-3; D is uncertain. The CDR3 loop spans 13 amino acids. Germline assignment: CDR1 SGHDT and CDR2 YYEEEE. With 4 bases removed from V and 11 bases from J, the gap between germline ends came to 17 bases. CDR3 protein: CASSPRPQTMQYF. The CDR3 DNA sequence: TGTGCCAGCAGCCCCAGACCGCAAACCATGCAGTATTTT.

The chain has TRBV12-3 or TRBV12-4 and TRBJ2-7; a possible D gene is TRBD2 (5 bases). The V and J ends lost 5 bases and 2 bases respectively, with 10 bases between them. The CDR3 is 13 amino acids. CDR3 region: CASSPGSTYEQYF. In nucleotides, the CDR3 is TGTGCCAGCAGTCCGGGGAGCACCTACGAGCAGTACTTC.

This clonotype was detected a few times. This chain uses TRBV24-1 with TRBJ1-5; TRBD1 matches at 7 bases. V was clipped by 4 bases and J by 5 bases; unmatched bases: 4. The CDR3 has 14 residues. Germline V lookup: CDR1 KGHDR, CDR2 SFDVKD. CDR3 residues: CATSEPQGHQPQHF. CDR3 bases: TGTGCCACCAGTGAGCCACAGGGGCATCAGCCCCAGCATTTT.

The sample holds a few counts of this clonotype. The V gene is TRBV9, the J gene TRBJ2-1; tentatively, D is TRBD1 or TRBD2 (6 bases each). Per the germline V gene, CDR1 is SGDLS and CDR2 is YYNGEE. The CDR3 runs to 16 residues. The ends were cut back, 0 bases at V and 4 bases at J, with 14 bases in the middle. CDR3 bases: TGTGCCAGCAGCGTAGCCGGGGGCCTCACGTACAATGAGCAGTTCTTC. Protein: CASSVAGGLTYNEQFF.

This sequence joins TRBV2 and TRBJ2-1, with TRBD1 as a possible D gene (6 bases). This CDR3 contains 14 residues. Germline values: CDR1 SNHLY, CDR2 FYNNEI. V dropped 2 bases and J dropped 9 bases, with 14 bases sitting between them. The DNA for the CDR3 is TGTGCCAGCAGTGAATTTGGGTCAGGGGTTGAGCAGTTCTTC. Protein product: CASSEFGSGVEQFF.

The table lists this clonotype with many counts. The rearrangement joins TRBV10-3 to TRBJ2-7; perhaps TRBD1 as D (6 bases). There are 13 residues in the CDR3. From germline, CDR1 is ENHRY and CDR2 SYGVKD. V lost 6 bases, J lost 2 bases, and 11 bases lay in between. CDR3 residues: CAISRQETYEQYF. As DNA, the CDR3 is TGTGCCATCAGCCGACAGGAGACCTACGAGCAGTACTTC.

This clonotype was observed a handful of times. The chain couples TRBV10-3 to TRBJ2-3; unclear D gene. Trimming took off 9 bases at V and 0 bases at J, with 10 bases between the two ends. CDR3 length: 13 amino acids. Germline V lookup: CDR1 ENHRY, CDR2 SYGVKD. The CDR3, as DNA: TGTGCCATGAGCGTCTCTAGCACAGATACGCAGTATTTT. As protein: CAMSVSSTDTQYF.

This chain links TRBV7-9 with TRBJ2-7; D tentatively reads TRBD1 or TRBD2 (5 bases each). Germline V CDR1 and CDR2: SEHNR, FQNEAQ (reference sequence). Trimming took off 8 bases at V and 1 base at J, with 9 bases between the two ends. CDR3 length equals 12 residues. In DNA form, the CDR3 reads TGTGCCAGCGGGGCGGGTTCCTACGAGCAGTACTTC. Translation: CASGAGSYEQYF.

The rearrangement links TRBV5-1 to TRBJ2-1; 12 nucleotides align to TRBD2. Germline-derived CDR1 and CDR2 are SGHRS and YFSETQ. The CDR3 runs 16 residues. With V trimmed by 4 bases and J by 4 bases, 6 bases remained unmatched. CDR3 loop: CASSHTLAGGYNEQFF. The DNA for the CDR3 is TGCGCCAGCAGCCACACCCTAGCGGGGGGGTACAATGAGCAGTTCTTC.